Presented here are 9 T cell receptor beta chains from one specimen sequenced in a study of OX40 agonist ivuxolimab in advanced cancers. Assay: immunoSEQ multiplex PCR; the TCRdb copy retains only in-frame clones and omits some. The data show about 85,000 clones, around 86% seen once. The material sequenced was CD4+ or CD8+ T cells sorted from blood, taken in a trial of the OX40 agonist ivuxolimab. These receptors came from an adult with an advanced solid tumor such as melanoma, head and neck, liver or kidney cancer.

This chain connects TRBV5-4 to TRBJ1-1; D not resolved. V was clipped by 5 bases and J by 3 bases, with 11 bases between them. This CDR3 spans 13 amino acids. Germline CDR1 is SGHNT and CDR2 is YYREEE (reference sequence). The CDR3 region is CASRPLGYTEAFF. The CDR3 DNA sequence: TGTGCCAGCAGGCCTTTGGGGTACACTGAAGCTTTCTTT.

The chain carries TRBV5-1 and TRBJ1-1; the D is unclear. In germline, CDR1 is SGHRS, CDR2 YFSETQ. V was clipped by 1 base and J by 1 base, with 5 bases between them. The CDR3 is 13 residues long. The CDR3 coding sequence is TGCGCCAGCAGCTTGCTATCGAACACTGAAGCTTTCTTT. It yields the protein CASSLLSNTEAFF.

V usage is TRBV7-8 and J usage is TRBJ1-3; possibly TRBD1 for D (6 bases). Trimming stripped 4 bases from V and 0 bases from J, with 16 bases between. Germline V CDR1 and CDR2: SGHVS, FQNEAQ. The CDR3 covers 17 residues. The CDR3 is CASSYARGQISGNTIYF. CDR3 nucleotide sequence: TGTGCCAGCAGCTACGCCCGGGGACAAATCTCTGGAAACACCATATATTTT.

V gene TRBV19 combines with J gene TRBJ1-5, with D tentatively TRBD1 (5 bases). Trimming stripped 3 bases from V and 6 bases from J, with 9 bases between. This CDR3 has 13 residues. The germline V gene encodes CDR1 LNHDA and CDR2 SQIVND (reference sequence). This CDR3 reads CASSMEGFQPQHF. The DNA of the CDR3 is TGTGCCAGTAGTATGGAGGGGTTTCAGCCCCAGCATTTT.

The DNA for the CDR3 is TGTGCCAGCAGTTTTGGGGGGGCGATAGTGACCCAGTACTTC. Protein: CASSFGGAIVTQYF. J is TRBJ2-5 and V is TRBV28, with a weak D call TRBD2 (7 bases). This CDR3 has 14 amino acids. Trimming shortened V by 3 bases and J by 7 bases, and 15 bases separated the two germline ends. Germline V CDR1 and CDR2: MDHEN, SYDVKM. Combining the CDR3 with reference TRBV28 and TRBJ2-5 gives the whole variable domain DVKVTQSSRYLVKRTGEKVFLECVQDMDHENMFWYRQDPGLGLRLIYFSYDVKMKEKGDIPEGYSVSREKKERFSLILESASTNQTSMYLCASSFGGAIVTQYFGPGTRLLVL.

V is TRBV2 and J is TRBJ2-5; D remains unclear. Germline V gene lookup returns CDR1 SNHLY and CDR2 FYNNEI. This CDR3 region has 12 residues. Trimming took 5 bases from V and 3 from J, leaving 7 bases between them. The CDR3 sequence: CASSPSEETQYF. Here the CDR3 DNA reads TGTGCCAGCAGTCCTTCGGAAGAGACCCAGTACTTC.

The genes are TRBV4-1 and TRBJ2-1, with 10 bases identical to TRBD1. This CDR3 comprises 16 residues. J lost 10 bases, V lost 1 base, and 10 bases had no gene match. Germline V gene data show CDR1 as MGHRA and CDR2 as YSYEKL. CDR3 protein: CASSQAPGQGNREQFF. The CDR3 nucleotides read TGCGCCAGCAGCCAAGCTCCGGGACAGGGGAATAGAGAGCAGTTCTTC.

The V gene is TRBV6-5, the J gene TRBJ1-1; the D gene is possibly TRBD1 (6 bases). Germline V lookup: CDR1 MNHEY, CDR2 SVGAGI. Trimming shortened V by 0 bases and J by 5 bases, and 10 bases separated the two germline ends. The CDR3 is 14 amino acids. CDR3 residues: CASSYSQGWTEAFF. The CDR3 DNA follows: TGTGCCAGCAGTTACTCTCAGGGGTGGACTGAAGCTTTCTTT.

This clone has more than one count but fewer than ten. This chain uses TRBV15 with TRBJ2-5; possible D gene TRBD1, 6 bases. CDR3 length equals 16 residues. The V end lost 1 base, the J end lost 5 bases, and 17 bases lay between the germline ends. Germline V lookup: CDR1 LNHNV, CDR2 YYDKDF (reference sequence). The CDR3 sequence is CATSRGIGQFTETQYF. The CDR3 nucleotides are TGTGCCACCAGCAGAGGAATTGGACAGTTCACGGAGACCCAGTACTTC. The full variable domain, with the rest looked up from reference TRBV15 and TRBJ2-5, is DAMVIQNPRYQVTQFGKPVTLSCSQTLNHNVMYWYQQKSSQAPKLLFHYYDKDFNNEADTPDNFQSRRPNTSFCFLDIRSPGLGDTAMYLCATSRGIGQFTETQYFGPGTRLLVL.